This T cell receptor beta chain was observed in a study of regulatory T cells in long-lasting Graves disease. General observations from the study: Thyroid tissue went unexamined; only peripheral blood was analyzed.

Library construction for TCR beta used iRepertoire HTBI primers and Arm-PCR of CDR3 regions. Each CDR3 protein gets one entry after TCRdb re-called the multiplex PCR reads with MiXCR. The sample contains some 400,000 distinct CDR3 sequences, approximately 15% of which appear only once. Worth noting for this clonotype: Its cognate antigen is unknown.

Described time point: newly diagnosed GD, antithyroid drugs for less than 3 months. Construction of the TCR library relied on RNA isolated from PBMCs. This CDR3 spans 15 amino acids. Germline V lookup: CDR1 MNHNS, CDR2 SASEGT. Trimming took 7 bases from V and 0 from J, leaving 16 bases between them. Another study also made use of these data, one on T cells in Graves' hyperthyroidism and ophthalmopathy. Turning to that study: An initial round of RT-PCR targeting the TCR CDR3 relied on the HTBI primer set.

The J gene is TRBJ2-7, the V gene TRBV6-1; no reliable D call. This TCR derives from a woman between 25 and 40 years old with Graves disease. Material: peripheral blood mononuclear cells (PBMCs), obtained at new diagnosis, from a patient treated with antithyroid drugs. CDR3 sequence reads: CASTPSVGSSYEQYF. CDR3 coding DNA: TGTGCCAGCACCCCTTCAGTGGGAAGCTCCTACGAGCAGTACTTC.